A selection of T cell receptor beta chains follows, all from one sample in a study of T cells after yellow fever vaccination. MiXCR, applied by TCRdb to the 5' RACE reads, yields one record per CDR3 protein. The table includes 450,000 to 650,000 distinct CDR3 sequences, approximately 12% detected once. Sequenced material: PBMCs, taken on the day of the yellow fever booster vaccination. The receptors come from a young man who received the YFV17D yellow fever vaccine. Both conserved end residues are part of each CDR3. D genes are given only for firm matches. Clone size appears in some rows only: once, few, many, or a class for an expanded clone.

cdr3_aa cdr3_nt d_call clone_size j_call v_call
CASSLSRLDTQYF TGTGCCAGCAGCTTATCTCGCCTAGATACGCAGTATTTT - many TRBJ2-3 TRBV7-2
CAWSDFPGGEPDTQYF TGTGCCTGGAGTGATTTTCCGGGAGGTGAGCCAGATACGCAGTATTTT TRBD2 many TRBJ2-3 TRBV30
CASSQPLEGQYF TGTGCCAGCAGCCAACCCCTTGAGGGGCAGTACTTC - - TRBJ2-7 TRBV4-2
CASSPSGLVAEAFF TGTGCCAGCAGCCCGTCAGGATTGGTGGCTGAAGCTTTCTTT - - TRBJ1-1 TRBV9
CASRPGTNTGELFF TGTGCCAGCAGGCCAGGGACAAACACCGGGGAGCTGTTTTTT - many TRBJ2-2 TRBV2
CASSHRDRGPYEQYF TGCGCCAGCAGCCACCGGGACAGGGGGCCCTACGAGCAGTACTTC TRBD1 - TRBJ2-7 TRBV4-3
CASSQGPRGTRETQYF TGTGCCAGCAGCCAAGGCCCCCGAGGGACAAGAGAGACCCAGTACTTC - - TRBJ2-5 TRBV4-2
CASSVAGLAGSNEQFF TGTGCCAGCAGCGTAGCGGGACTAGCGGGATCCAATGAGCAGTTCTTC TRBD2 - TRBJ2-1 TRBV9
CASSFLRADTQYF TGTGCCAGCAGCTTCCTAAGGGCGGATACGCAGTATTTT - few TRBJ2-3 TRBV7-9
CASSPVGGPYEQYF TGTGCCAGCTCCCCCGTCGGGGGCCCCTACGAGCAGTACTTC - - TRBJ2-7 TRBV18
CASSPTTENYEQYF TGTGCCAGCAGCCCAACCACAGAGAACTACGAGCAGTACTTC - many TRBJ2-7 TRBV9
CSAGRGENYEQYF TGCAGTGCTGGCCGCGGGGAGAACTACGAGCAGTACTTC - - TRBJ2-7 TRBV20-1
CSAQLRGVAQYF TGCAGTGCTCAACTCCGGGGAGTAGCGCAGTATTTT - few TRBJ2-3 TRBV20-1
CATAGGLRGVADTQYF TGTGCCACCGCGGGCGGGCTTCGCGGAGTGGCAGATACGCAGTATTTT - few TRBJ2-3 TRBV7-2
CASSPPTGKSANVLTF TGTGCCAGCAGCCCCCCTACAGGGAAGTCGGCCAACGTCCTGACTTTC - - TRBJ2-6 TRBV7-9
CASSLAQVYEQYF TGTGCCAGCAGCTTAGCCCAGGTCTACGAGCAGTACTTC - many TRBJ2-7 TRBV7-2
CASSQDLTGAMHTEAFF TGTGCCAGCAGCCAAGACCTGACGGGGGCAATGCACACTGAAGCTTTCTTT - few TRBJ1-1 TRBV4-2
CASSQGTSSSTDTQYF TGCGCCAGCAGCCAGGGGACAAGCTCTAGCACAGATACGCAGTATTTT - - TRBJ2-3 TRBV5-1
CASSLGYGGGYNEQFF TGTGCCAGCAGTTTAGGCTATGGAGGAGGGTACAATGAGCAGTTCTTC - - TRBJ2-1 TRBV12-3/TRBV12-4
CASSSLQRGGEQYF TGTGCCAGCAGCTCCCTCCAGAGGGGAGGCGAGCAGTACTTC - few TRBJ2-7 TRBV7-2
CASSYSPRRHTEAFF TGTGCCAGCAGTTACTCGCCTCGTAGGCACACTGAAGCTTTCTTT - - TRBJ1-1 TRBV6-5
CASTSGLAGDFLHEQYF TGTGCCAGCACTTCGGGACTAGCGGGAGACTTCCTCCACGAGCAGTACTTC TRBD2 - TRBJ2-7 TRBV6-5
CATSDSLNGEQYF TGTGCCACCAGTGATTCCCTCAATGGCGAGCAGTACTTC - - TRBJ2-7 TRBV24-1
CASSQELGNSGNTIYF TGCGCCAGCAGCCAAGAGTTAGGGAACTCTGGAAACACCATATATTTT - - TRBJ1-3 TRBV4-3
CASTLEGAGANVLTF TGTGCCAGCACCCTAGAGGGGGCTGGGGCCAACGTCCTGACTTTC - - TRBJ2-6 TRBV6-2/TRBV6-3
CASSHDSTGELFF TGTGCCAGCAGCCACGACAGCACCGGGGAGCTGTTTTTT - few TRBJ2-2 TRBV5-4
CSGTGGTDTQYF TGCAGCGGGACAGGGGGCACAGATACGCAGTATTTT TRBD1 few TRBJ2-3 TRBV29-1
CASRSPTGELFF TGCGCCAGCAGAAGCCCCACCGGGGAGCTGTTTTTT - few TRBJ2-2 TRBV5-1
CASSLESGANTEAFF TGTGCCAGCAGCTTAGAATCTGGGGCGAACACTGAAGCTTTCTTT - - TRBJ1-1 TRBV11-3
CASSLASMGIGELFF TGTGCCAGCAGTTTAGCTAGCATGGGGATCGGGGAGCTGTTTTTT - few TRBJ2-2 TRBV6-5
CASSSYTSTDTQYF TGCGCCAGCAGCTCCTACACTAGCACAGATACGCAGTATTTT - few TRBJ2-3 TRBV5-1
CASTLADTQYF TGTGCCAGCACTCTTGCAGATACGCAGTATTTT - many TRBJ2-3 TRBV12-3/TRBV12-4
CASSSGTLRETQYF TGTGCCAGCAGCTCTGGGACCCTTCGCGAGACCCAGTACTTC - - TRBJ2-5 TRBV7-2
CASSLALGQLYGYTF TGTGCCAGCAGCTTGGCTCTAGGGCAGCTCTATGGCTACACCTTC - once TRBJ1-2 TRBV5-6
CATSWTGGPRGDEQFF TGTGCCACCAGCTGGACAGGGGGTCCGCGCGGCGATGAGCAGTTCTTC TRBD1 - TRBJ2-1 TRBV24-1
CAIIGELNTGELFF TGTGCCATCATTGGCGAGTTAAACACCGGGGAGCTGTTTTTT - - TRBJ2-2 TRBV10-3
CSARDLISGATDTQYF TGCAGTGCTAGAGATCTGATTAGCGGAGCCACAGATACGCAGTATTTT - few TRBJ2-3 TRBV20-1
CASSLVLQSNTGELFF TGTGCCAGCAGCTTGGTTTTACAGAGTAACACCGGGGAGCTGTTTTTT - - TRBJ2-2 TRBV5-5
CSARLGAGNTIYF TGCAGTGCCCGTTTAGGGGCTGGAAACACCATATATTTT - few TRBJ1-3 TRBV20-1
CASSQTSGRADTQYF TGTGCCAGCAGTCAGACTAGCGGGAGGGCAGATACGCAGTATTTT TRBD2 few TRBJ2-3 TRBV2
CASSLMDGAYNEQFF TGCGCCAGCAGCTTGATGGATGGGGCCTACAATGAGCAGTTCTTC - - TRBJ2-1 TRBV5-1
CASSWGTSDYEQYF TGCGCCAGCAGCTGGGGGACTAGCGACTACGAGCAGTACTTC TRBD2 few TRBJ2-7 TRBV5-1
CASSFRAGLTGELFF TGTGCCAGCAGCTTTAGGGCGGGGTTAACCGGGGAGCTGTTTTTT - - TRBJ2-2 TRBV7-2
CASSSSPGYYTGELFF TGTGCCAGCAGTTCTAGTCCGGGATATTACACCGGGGAGCTGTTTTTT - few TRBJ2-2 TRBV7-2
CASRFSGTDTQYF TGTGCCAGCAGATTCAGCGGCACAGATACGCAGTATTTT - few TRBJ2-3 TRBV7-2
CASSLTDLGANVLTF TGCGCCAGCAGCTTGACCGACCTCGGGGCCAACGTCCTGACTTTC - - TRBJ2-6 TRBV5-1
CASRSGTGNSNYGYTF TGCGCCAGCAGGTCCGGGACAGGGAACTCTAACTATGGCTACACCTTC TRBD1 - TRBJ1-2 TRBV5-1
CASSAPQGALSEKLFF TGTGCCAGCAGCGCACCCCAGGGGGCGCTCTCGGAAAAACTGTTTTTT TRBD1 few TRBJ1-4 TRBV7-9
CASSSITQGSTEAFF TGTGCCAGCAGCTCTATAACACAGGGAAGCACTGAAGCTTTCTTT - - TRBJ1-1 TRBV5-4
CAISESGQGSYEQYF TGTGCCATCAGTGAGTCCGGACAGGGTTCCTACGAGCAGTACTTC TRBD1 - TRBJ2-7 TRBV10-3
CASSFALWRGYTF TGCGCCAGCAGCTTCGCGCTGTGGAGGGGCTACACCTTC - few TRBJ1-2 TRBV5-1
CASSLPTEREQSYEQYF TGTGCCAGCAGCTTACCCACCGAACGGGAACAATCCTACGAGCAGTACTTC - few TRBJ2-7 TRBV7-6
CASSQPSGAKETQYF TGTGCCAGCAGCCAGCCTAGCGGGGCAAAAGAGACCCAGTACTTC TRBD2 few TRBJ2-5 TRBV3-1
CASSIGLPVPLEQYF TGTGCCAGCAGCATTGGACTACCGGTTCCTCTAGAGCAGTACTTC - few TRBJ2-7 TRBV7-2
CASSLASGEYEQYF TGTGCCAGCAGCTTGGCTAGCGGGGAATACGAGCAGTACTTC TRBD2 few TRBJ2-7 TRBV5-5
CAIKPRQGADSYNEQFF TGTGCCATCAAACCACGACAGGGGGCCGACTCCTACAATGAGCAGTTCTTC TRBD1 - TRBJ2-1 TRBV10-3
CASSLRGEAYEQYF TGTGCCAGCAGTTTAAGAGGGGAAGCCTACGAGCAGTACTTC - - TRBJ2-7 TRBV7-2
CAIRRDAGTGDNQPQHF TGTGCCATCAGACGGGACGCCGGGACAGGCGATAATCAGCCCCAGCATTTT TRBD1 - TRBJ1-5 TRBV10-3
CATSLGVNEQFF TGTGCCACCAGCCTGGGGGTCAATGAGCAGTTCTTC - many TRBJ2-1 TRBV24-1